This T cell receptor beta chain was recorded in a study of Ad26.COV2.S vaccination and SARS-CoV-2 variants. Study results and caveats: Higher spike-specific TCR breadth was found in vaccine recipients than in placebo recipients. Vaccine and placebo recipients had similar non-spike TCR breadth. CD8+ and CD4+ T cells specific for spike reportedly responded with substantial breadth after vaccination.

Only in-frame clones appear in the TCRdb table, and some are missing; sequencing was by immunoSEQ multiplex PCR. The table has about 350,000 clones, 85% to 90% seen once. Treatment specified: some 20 received Ad26.COV2.S at low or high dose, single or two shots; about 5 received placebo; per-sample allocation not given. Samples came from day 63 after the first vaccine or placebo injection. Boston supplied an adult donor aged 18-55 years. V shed 3 bases and J 4 bases; nucleotides not matched to a gene: 10. In germline, CDR1 is DFQATT, CDR2 SNEGSKA (reference sequence). This CDR3 is 15 amino acids long. As concerns this clone: Its target is not known.

The sequences come from peripheral blood, collected in a trial of Ad26.COV2.S vaccine versus placebo. This clonotype originated in a person aged 18-60 years who received the Ad26.COV2.S COVID-19 vaccine or a placebo. The V and J genes are TRBV20-1 and TRBJ1-2; 8 bases are a match to TRBD1. The CDR3 coding sequence is TGCAGTGCTAGTTTCCCAGGGGGCTACTTCTATGGCTACACCTTC. Encoded protein: CSASFPGGYFYGYTF.